Following are 28 T cell receptor beta chains from one sample sequenced in a study of beta chain features in type 1 diabetes. Findings and limits, study-wide: All four CD4+ subsets from Type 1 diabetes patients carried moderately but significantly shorter TCRB CDR3s.

The entirety of the isolated RNA underwent reverse transcription, so expressed TCRB transcripts were sequenced. Sequencing used immunoSEQ multiplex PCR; TCRdb keeps in-frame clones, though not all of them. The table shows some 290,000 clones, with 14% occurring only once. These receptors have no known antigen. Sequences were obtained from naive CD4+ T cells from blood. These receptors were collected from a young man with type 1 diabetes.

This chain links TRBV5-1 with TRBJ2-7, with D possibly being TRBD2 (6 bases). The V gene's germline CDR1 is SGHRS and CDR2 YFSETQ. V lost 4 bases and J lost 0, with 14 bases in between. This CDR3 has 15 amino acids. The CDR3 sequence: CASSRIAEGSYEQYF. CDR3 nucleotide sequence: TGCGCCAGCAGCCGAATAGCGGAAGGCTCCTACGAGCAGTACTTC.

The chain uses TRBV5-6 and TRBJ1-1; D call uncertain. The CDR3 covers 14 residues. The V gene lost 3 bases and the J gene lost 4 bases, with 13 bases spanning the gap. CDR1 SGHDT and CDR2 YYEEEE come from the germline V gene. DNA for the CDR3: TGTGCCAGCAGCTACCGGGAAGAAACCACTGAAGCTTTCTTT. Amino acid sequence: CASSYREETTEAFF.

A few counts support this clone. This chain links TRBV9 with TRBJ2-7; TRBD1 matches at 9 bases. V lost 4 bases and J lost 5; bases outside the gene matches: 13. Germline assignment: CDR1 SGDLS and CDR2 YYNGEE. The CDR3 extends over 16 amino acids. CDR3 sequence reads: CASSPPTGTGWNEQYF. The CDR3, as DNA: TGTGCCAGCAGCCCACCAACCGGGACAGGGTGGAACGAGCAGTACTTC.

V usage is TRBV20-1 and J usage is TRBJ2-1; weak D call: TRBD2 (5 bases). Germline assignment: CDR1 DFQATT and CDR2 SNEGSKA (reference sequence). The CDR3 runs to 11 residues. V lost 0 bases and J 12 bases, leaving 9 bases between the germline ends. CDR3: CSAREASGQFF. CDR3 DNA sequence: TGCAGTGCTAGAGAGGCAAGCGGGCAGTTCTTC.

The chain combines TRBV29-1 with TRBJ2-7; TRBD1 agrees at 10 bases. Germline values: CDR1 SQVTM, CDR2 ANQGSEA. The junction had 9 bases not matched to a gene; V was cut back by 5 bases and J by 5 bases. The CDR3 spans 14 residues. Here the CDR3 reads CSVFDRGLRNEQYF. CDR3 DNA sequence: TGCAGCGTTTTTGACAGGGGGCTTAGAAACGAGCAGTACTTC.

Regarding this clone: At one boundary the junction diverges from the germline segment, which might be a read error. The chain employs TRBV27 and TRBJ1-3; 8 bases line up with TRBD1. The CDR3 has 18 amino acids. Per germline, CDR1 MNHEY and CDR2 SMNVEV (reference sequence). The CDR3 region is CASSLGRGPDNSGNSIYF. CDR3 sequence (DNA): TGTGCCAGCAGTTTGGGCAGGGGGCCCGATAACTCTGGAAACTCCATATATTTT.

In this sample, this clone turned up a few times. The rearrangement joins TRBV4-1 to TRBJ2-1; 7 bases agree with TRBD2. Germline V CDR1 and CDR2: MGHRA, YSYEKL. This CDR3 comprises 15 residues. Unmatched junction bases numbered 12, after V lost 6 bases and J lost 7 bases. The CDR3 DNA follows: TGCGCCAGCAGGCCGGGACTATCGAGCCCAAATGAGCAGTTCTTC. Protein: CASRPGLSSPNEQFF.

This clone was recorded a few times. The chain employs TRBV28 and TRBJ2-3; 8 bases are a match to TRBD2. The J segment lost 3 bases and the V segment lost 3 bases, leaving 8 bases of the junction unmatched. This CDR3 has 16 amino acids. Germline V gene lookup returns CDR1 MDHEN and CDR2 SYDVKM. CDR3 loop: CASSFNTGGPTDTQYF. The CDR3 DNA sequence: TGTGCCAGCAGTTTTAACACGGGAGGGCCGACAGATACGCAGTATTTT.

The chain recombines TRBV15 with TRBJ2-3; no reliable D call. The germline V gene encodes CDR1 LNHNV and CDR2 YYDKDF (reference sequence). The CDR3 totals 14 residues. Trimming removed 0 bases from V and 3 bases from J, with 7 bases in between. CDR3: CATSRDQSTDTQYF. CDR3 DNA sequence: TGTGCCACCAGCAGAGACCAGTCAACAGATACGCAGTATTTT.

This clone was counted a few times. This sequence joins TRBV9 and TRBJ2-1; D might be TRBD2 (6 bases). This CDR3 spans 15 amino acids. The V end lost 6 bases, the J end lost 1 base, and 14 bases lay between the germline ends. Germline V CDR1 and CDR2: SGDLS, YYNGEE. The CDR3 loop is CASNPLGGSYNEQFF. CDR3 nucleotides: TGTGCCAGCAACCCTCTCGGGGGATCCTACAATGAGCAGTTCTTC.

The chain has TRBV6-5 and TRBJ2-2, with D unresolved. Per germline, CDR1 MNHEY and CDR2 SVGAGI. The CDR3 runs to 12 residues. Trimming removed 5 bases at V and 7 bases at J, with 8 bases between. In DNA form, the CDR3 reads TGTGCCAGCAGTCAGGCCTTCGGGGAGCTGTTTTTT. Encoded protein: CASSQAFGELFF.

The table lists this clone with a few counts. V and J are TRBV27 and TRBJ1-4; D is unclear. Germline CDR1 reads MNHEY; CDR2 reads SMNVEV (reference sequence). The CDR3 totals 15 residues. The ends were cut back, 2 bases at V and 7 bases at J, with 14 bases in the middle. CDR3 DNA sequence: TGTGCCAGCAGTTTAAGCCCCCGCGGGCCTGAAAAACTGTTTTTT. Residues: CASSLSPRGPEKLFF.

In regard to this clone: Other DNA sequences in this specimen translate into the identical CDR3. The J gene is TRBJ2-3, the V gene TRBV28, with 12 bases lining up with TRBD2. This CDR3 is 15 amino acids long. With 5 bases clipped from V and 2 bases from J, the junction kept 2 bases outside the gene matches. Germline CDR1 and CDR2: MDHEN and SYDVKM. Here the CDR3 DNA reads TGTGCCAGCAGTCTAGCGGGAGGGCCCACAGATACGCAGTATTTT. Its translation is CASSLAGGPTDTQYF.

CDR3 loop: CASSPTGARETQYF. For the CDR3, the DNA is TGTGCCAGCAGTCCGACAGGGGCACGAGAGACCCAGTACTTC. The gene calls are TRBV28 and TRBJ2-5; TRBD1 matches at 8 bases. The CDR3 is made up of 14 amino acids. V was clipped by 5 bases and J by 4 bases; unmatched bases: 6. Germline assignment: CDR1 MDHEN and CDR2 SYDVKM.

This clone has only a few counts. V usage is TRBV18 and J usage is TRBJ2-7, with 7 positions matching TRBD2. Looked up from germline, CDR1 is KGHSH and CDR2 is LQKENI. The length of the CDR3 is 15 residues. Trimming took 3 bases from V and 3 from J; bases not matched to a gene: 8. As DNA, the CDR3 is TGTGCCAGCTCACCCTCGGGCGGGAGAGTCTACGAGCAGTACTTC. It is translated as CASSPSGGRVYEQYF. Full variable domain (outside the CDR3, taken from reference TRBV18 and TRBJ2-7): NAGVMQNPRHLVRRRGQEARLRCSPMKGHSHVYWYRQLPEEGLKFMVYLQKENIIDESGMPKERFSAEFPKEGPSILRIQQVVRGDSAAYFCASSPSGGRVYEQYFGPGTRLTVT.

The sample holds a few counts of this clone. In nucleotides, the CDR3 is TGTGCCACAGGACGGGATAATGAAAAACTGTTTTTT. It codes for CATGRDNEKLFF. The V gene is TRBV19, the J gene TRBJ1-4; D is unresolved. The CDR3 has 12 amino acids. Deletions cut 10 bases from V and 4 bases from J, with 10 bases between. Germline lookup yields CDR1 LNHDA and CDR2 SQIVND (reference sequence).

This clone has only a few counts. The gene calls are TRBV5-4 and TRBJ2-3; perhaps TRBD2 as D (6 bases). With 4 bases removed from V and 2 bases from J, the gap between germline ends came to 11 bases. This CDR3 is 14 amino acids long. Germline V lookup: CDR1 SGHNT, CDR2 YYREEE (reference sequence). Here the CDR3 DNA reads TGTGCCAGCAGCGTTAGCGGCTACACAGATACGCAGTATTTT. Translated: CASSVSGYTDTQYF.

With regard to this clone: The germline gene is not matched at one end of the junction; a read error may be the cause. The rearrangement uses TRBV5-6 and TRBJ2-2; maybe TRBD2 (6 bases). This CDR3 region has 18 residues. Germline assignment: CDR1 SGHDT and CDR2 YYEEEE. The CDR3 here is CASSLYKGWLANAGELFF. The CDR3 bases are TGTGCCAGCAGCTTGTATAAAGGATGGCTAGCGAACGCCGGGGAGCTGTTTTTT.

This clone was counted only a few times. The V gene is TRBV30, the J gene TRBJ2-3, with D possibly matching TRBD2 (6 bases). The germline V and J ends were trimmed by 4 bases and 0 bases, with 11 bases remaining between them. The CDR3 loop spans 14 amino acids. Per germline, CDR1 GTSNPN and CDR2 SVGIG (reference sequence). CDR3: CAWTGGLSTDTQYF. The CDR3 nucleotides read TGTGCCTGGACCGGGGGATTAAGCACAGATACGCAGTATTTT.

The chain combines TRBV10-3 with TRBJ2-7, with D possibly TRBD1 on 6 matching bases. The CDR3 is 14 residues long. V dropped 4 bases and J dropped 2 bases, with 12 bases sitting between them. Per the germline V gene, CDR1 is ENHRY and CDR2 is SYGVKD. This chain's CDR3 is CAISVRDTTYEQYF. DNA of the CDR3: TGTGCCATCAGTGTTCGGGACACAACCTACGAGCAGTACTTC.

This clone was picked up a small number of times. V usage is TRBV7-2 and J usage is TRBJ2-7; 9 nucleotides line up with TRBD2. The V segment lost 10 bases and the J segment 3 bases; nucleotides outside the gene matches: 7. The CDR3 spans 13 residues. Germline values: CDR1 SGHTA, CDR2 FQGNSA. The CDR3 loop reads CATSSTSGYEQYF. The CDR3 coding sequence is TGTGCCACGAGTTCGACTAGCGGCTACGAGCAGTACTTC.

The chain carries TRBV18 and TRBJ2-5; D may be TRBD1 (6 bases). The germline CDR1 and CDR2 sequences are KGHSH and LQKENI. Trimming shortened V by 6 bases and J by 6 bases, and 14 bases separated the two germline ends. The CDR3 spans 13 residues. CDR3 residues: CASSRQDAKTQYF. In DNA form, the CDR3 reads TGTGCCAGCTCGCGACAGGATGCGAAGACCCAGTACTTC.

The chain recombines TRBV25-1 with TRBJ1-5; no clear D gene. The V gene lost 6 bases and the J gene lost 4 bases, with 7 bases spanning the gap. Germline CDR1 and CDR2: MGHDK and SYGVNS. CDR3 length equals 12 residues. The CDR3 protein is CASRSGNQPQHF. The CDR3 nucleotides read TGTGCCAGCAGATCGGGAAATCAGCCCCAGCATTTT.

The table lists this clone with a few counts. J is TRBJ1-1 and V is TRBV2; TRBD1 is a possible D gene (6 bases). This CDR3 spans 14 amino acids. Germline CDR1 is SNHLY and CDR2 is FYNNEI. V was cut by 3 bases and J by 5 bases, with 13 bases left in between. CDR3 protein: CASSDTGPKTEAFF. The CDR3 DNA reads TGTGCCAGCAGTGACACAGGGCCGAAAACTGAAGCTTTCTTT.

A few counts support this clone. The chain links TRBV2 to TRBJ1-1; D is possibly TRBD1 (6 bases). Trimming cost V 4 bases and J 5 bases, with 8 bases left between them. This CDR3 region has 12 residues. Germline V gives CDR1 SNHLY, CDR2 FYNNEI. CDR3 sequence reads: CASSGQGTEAFF. In DNA, the CDR3 is TGTGCCAGCAGTGGGCAGGGGACTGAAGCTTTCTTT.

This sequence joins TRBV7-3 and TRBJ2-5, with D uncertain. Trimming stripped 2 bases from V and 2 bases from J, with 9 bases between. Germline V gives CDR1 SGHTA, CDR2 FQGTGA. The CDR3 contains 14 residues. The CDR3 DNA reads as TGTGCCAGCAGCTTACGACACAGTCAAGAGACCCAGTACTTC. Protein product: CASSLRHSQETQYF.

The V and J genes are TRBV25-1 and TRBJ2-1, with 9 bases lining up with TRBD2. V lost 7 bases to trimming and J lost 4 bases; unmatched junction nucleotides: 8. The CDR3 covers 15 residues. Germline V lookup: CDR1 MGHDK, CDR2 SYGVNS. The CDR3 sequence: CASISAGGPYNEQFF. The CDR3 DNA follows: TGTGCCAGCATCTCGGCGGGAGGGCCATACAATGAGCAGTTCTTC.

The sample holds a few counts of this clone. The rearrangement joins TRBV5-5 to TRBJ2-3; D perhaps matches TRBD2 (7 bases). This CDR3 is built from 14 residues. V gave up 2 bases and J gave up 4 bases, with 11 bases separating them. CDR1 is SGHKS and CDR2 is YYEKEE in the germline V gene (reference sequence). This CDR3 is CASSFRGAADTQYF. CDR3 nucleotide sequence: TGTGCCAGCAGCTTCCGGGGGGCAGCAGATACGCAGTATTTT.